This TCR beta chain is from a study of CD8 T cells in ankylosing spondylitis. General observations from the study: Earlier work had already found some motif variants in reactive arthritis synovial fluid and blood. Within ankylosing spondylitis blood, a TCR beta motif made up of seven to nine highly homologous variants appeared to be characteristic. Disease-linked clones were reportedly significantly enriched in matched ankylosing spondylitis synovial fluid.

This clonotype was detected once. The antigen remains unidentified. Germline CDR1 reads SGHAT; CDR2 reads FQDESV (reference sequence). The CDR3 contains 17 residues. V was trimmed by 1 base and J by 10 bases, leaving 25 bases between them. 5'-RACE, quantitative and with molecular barcodes, yielded the TCR beta libraries. TCRdb fed the 5' RACE reads into MiXCR, producing one record per CDR3 protein. Among a few hundred thousand distinct CDR3 sequences, 17% were seen once, and the ten largest hold just over 1%. The TCR was taken from a male donor with ankylosing spondylitis. The sequenced sample was blood, either unsorted or a sorted T cell fraction (not recorded which). The rearrangement links TRBV11-1 to TRBJ1-1; perhaps TRBD1 as D (6 bases). In DNA form, the CDR3 reads TGTGCCAGCAGCTTAGGACCGGGGGGCTTCAGTTATGCACGAGCTTTCTTT. This gives the protein CASSLGPGGFSYARAFF. The entire variable domain, with the rest obtained from reference TRBV11-1 and TRBJ1-1, is as follows: EAEVAQSPRYKITEKSQAVAFWCDPISGHATLYWYRQILGQGPELLVQFQDESVVDDSQLPKDRFSAERLKGVDSTLKIQPAELGDSAMYLCASSLGPGGFSYARAFFGQGTRLTVV.